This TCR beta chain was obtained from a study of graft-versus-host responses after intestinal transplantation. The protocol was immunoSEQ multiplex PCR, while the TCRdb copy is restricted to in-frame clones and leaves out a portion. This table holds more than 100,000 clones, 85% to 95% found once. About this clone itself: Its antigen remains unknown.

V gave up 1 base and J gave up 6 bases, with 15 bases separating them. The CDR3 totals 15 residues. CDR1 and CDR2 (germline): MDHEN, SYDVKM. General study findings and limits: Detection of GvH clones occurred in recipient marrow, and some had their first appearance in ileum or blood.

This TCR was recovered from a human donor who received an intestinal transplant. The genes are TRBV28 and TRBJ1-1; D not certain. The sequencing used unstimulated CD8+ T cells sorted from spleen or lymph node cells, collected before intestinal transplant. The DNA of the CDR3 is TGTGCCAGCAGTTTATCCCAGAGGACCCCCCCTGAAGCTTTCTTT. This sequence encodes CASSLSQRTPPEAFF.